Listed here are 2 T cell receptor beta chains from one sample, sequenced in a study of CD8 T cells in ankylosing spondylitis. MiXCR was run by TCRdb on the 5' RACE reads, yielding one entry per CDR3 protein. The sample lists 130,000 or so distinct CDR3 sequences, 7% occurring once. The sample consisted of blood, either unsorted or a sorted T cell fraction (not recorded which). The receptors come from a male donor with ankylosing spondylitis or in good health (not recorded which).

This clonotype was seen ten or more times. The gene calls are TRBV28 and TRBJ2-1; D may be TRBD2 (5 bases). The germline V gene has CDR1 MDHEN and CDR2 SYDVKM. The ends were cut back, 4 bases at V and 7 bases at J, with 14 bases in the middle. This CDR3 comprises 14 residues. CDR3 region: CASSYRSRGNEQFF. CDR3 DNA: TGTGCCAGCAGTTATAGGTCCCGGGGTAATGAGCAGTTCTTC.

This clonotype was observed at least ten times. CDR3 in DNA: TGTGCCAGCAGACACCGCGGAGAAAAACTGTTTTTT. It specifies CASRHRGEKLFF. V is TRBV3-1 and J is TRBJ1-4; D is uncertain. Germline V CDR1 and CDR2: LGHDT, YNNKEL (reference sequence). The germline V and J ends were trimmed by 6 bases and 8 bases, with 10 bases remaining between them. The CDR3 consists of 12 residues.